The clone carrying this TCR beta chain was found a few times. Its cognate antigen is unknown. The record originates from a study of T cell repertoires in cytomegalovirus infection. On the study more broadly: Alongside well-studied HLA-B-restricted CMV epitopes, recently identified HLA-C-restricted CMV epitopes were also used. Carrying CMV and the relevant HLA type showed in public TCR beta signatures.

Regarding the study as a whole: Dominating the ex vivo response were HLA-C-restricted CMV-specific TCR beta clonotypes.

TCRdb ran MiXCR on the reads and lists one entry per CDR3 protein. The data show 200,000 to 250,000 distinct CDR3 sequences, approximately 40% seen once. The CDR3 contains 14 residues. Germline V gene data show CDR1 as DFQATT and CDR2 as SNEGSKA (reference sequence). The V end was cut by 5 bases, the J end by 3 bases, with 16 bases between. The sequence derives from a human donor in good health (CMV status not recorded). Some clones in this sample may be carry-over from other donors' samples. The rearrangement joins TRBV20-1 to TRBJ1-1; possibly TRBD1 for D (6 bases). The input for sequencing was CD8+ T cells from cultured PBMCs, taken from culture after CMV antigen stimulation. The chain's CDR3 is CSAPIRGGYTEAFF. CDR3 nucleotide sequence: TGCAGTGCTCCCATCAGGGGAGGATACACTGAAGCTTTCTTT.